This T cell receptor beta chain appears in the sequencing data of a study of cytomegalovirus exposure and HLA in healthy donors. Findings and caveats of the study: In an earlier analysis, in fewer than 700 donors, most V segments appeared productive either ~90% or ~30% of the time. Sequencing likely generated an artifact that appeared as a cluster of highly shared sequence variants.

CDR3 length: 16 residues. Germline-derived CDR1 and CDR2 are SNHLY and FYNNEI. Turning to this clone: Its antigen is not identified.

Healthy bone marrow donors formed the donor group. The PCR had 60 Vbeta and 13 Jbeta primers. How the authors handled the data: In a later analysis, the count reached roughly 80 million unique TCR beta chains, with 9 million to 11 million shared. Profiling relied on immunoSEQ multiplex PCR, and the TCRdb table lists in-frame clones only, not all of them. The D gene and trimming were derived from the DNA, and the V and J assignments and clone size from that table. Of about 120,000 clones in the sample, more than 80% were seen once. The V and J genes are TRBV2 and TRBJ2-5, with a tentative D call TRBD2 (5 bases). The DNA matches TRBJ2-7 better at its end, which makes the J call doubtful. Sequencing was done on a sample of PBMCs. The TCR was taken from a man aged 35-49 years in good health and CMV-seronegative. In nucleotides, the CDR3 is TGTGCCAGCAGTGAAGCGGCTGTCAGAGGGATATACGAGCAGTACTTC. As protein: CASSEAAVRGIYEQYF.